This entry features one T cell receptor beta chain sequence. The data were obtained in a study of blood T cell repertoires in COVID-19. Study as a whole: Specimens from acute and convalescent COVID-19 originated in the United States, Italy and Spain.

V was shortened by 6 bases and J by 7 bases, with 10 bases between the two germline ends. The CDR3 sequence is 11 residues long. Per germline, CDR1 MNHNY and CDR2 SVGAGI (reference sequence). Some clones are missing from TCRdb's copy, which holds only in-frame ones; the method was immunoSEQ multiplex PCR. The profile shows some 200,000 clones, around four fifths of them singletons. Sequencing was performed on peripheral blood. The chain employs TRBV6-6 and TRBJ2-7; D is possibly TRBD2 (5 bases). The TCR sequence derives from an elderly woman with active or convalescent COVID-19. The DNA for the CDR3 is TGTGCCAGCAGACAAACGGGGGAGCAGTACTTC. The encoded protein is CASRQTGEQYF.